A single sample is the source of the 17 T cell receptor beta chains below, sequenced in a study of human T cells and chemical hapten exposure. The time point denotes: pre-sensitization, week 0. The treatment denotes: therapeutic diphenylcyclopropenone sensitization with weekly scalp DPC. In TCRdb, the RACE reads were re-called with MiXCR into one record per CDR3 protein. The sample lists 200,000 to 300,000 distinct CDR3 sequences, approximately 8.6% occurring once. The sample consisted of whole blood, taken in connection with sensitization to the hapten diphenylcyclopropenone (DPC). The receptor set was obtained from a middle-aged woman with alopecia areata. Some clones in this sample may be carry-over from other donors' samples.

This clonotype showed up just a few times. The chain employs TRBV7-2 and TRBJ1-5, with 7 bases that match TRBD1. The CDR3 totals 13 residues. V dropped 4 bases and J dropped 5; count of bases not matched to a gene: 2. Germline V gene lookup returns CDR1 SGHTA and CDR2 FQGNSA. The CDR3 sequence: CASSWDSYQPQHF. CDR3 in DNA: TGTGCCAGCAGCTGGGACAGCTATCAGCCCCAGCATTTT. Using reference TRBV7-2 and TRBJ1-5 for the parts outside the CDR3, the full variable domain is GAGVSQSPSNKVTEKGKDVELRCDPISGHTALYWYRQSLGQGLEFLIYFQGNSAPDKSGLPSDRFSAERTGGSVSTLTIQRTQQEDSAVYLCASSWDSYQPQHFGDGTRLSIL.

V usage is TRBV20-1 and J usage is TRBJ2-7; 7 bases fit TRBD1. The CDR3 runs 15 residues. Germline V lookup: CDR1 DFQATT, CDR2 SNEGSKA (reference sequence). J was trimmed by 2 bases and V by 0 bases; bases with no gene match: 7. This chain's CDR3 is CSARETGTATYEQYF. The CDR3 DNA is TGCAGTGCTAGAGAGACCGGGACAGCGACCTACGAGCAGTACTTC.

This clonotype was seen more than once but under ten times. The chain recombines TRBV6-4 with TRBJ2-2; 14 nucleotides agree with TRBD2. The V gene's germline CDR1 is MRHNA and CDR2 SNTAGT. This CDR3 contains 16 residues. The V segment lost 5 bases and the J segment 6 bases; nucleotides outside the gene matches: 5. The CDR3 DNA reads TGTGCCAGCAGTTTCGGGACTAGCGGGAGCGCCGGGGAGCTGTTTTTT. This codes for CASSFGTSGSAGELFF.

This clonotype was seen ten or more times. The chain employs TRBV7-2 and TRBJ2-7; D might be TRBD2 (6 bases). Trimming left V 7 bases short and J 2 bases short, with 15 bases between. The V gene's germline CDR1 is SGHTA and CDR2 FQGNSA. The CDR3 totals 14 residues. CDR3 sequence reads: CASTRRRGTYEQYF. The CDR3 coding sequence is TGTGCCAGCACTCGCCGGCGGGGTACCTACGAGCAGTACTTC. The full variable domain, in which reference TRBV7-2 and TRBJ2-7 provide the parts outside the CDR3, is GAGVSQSPSNKVTEKGKDVELRCDPISGHTALYWYRQSLGQGLEFLIYFQGNSAPDKSGLPSDRFSAERTGGSVSTLTIQRTQQEDSAVYLCASTRRRGTYEQYFGPGTRLTVT.

In its sample, this clonotype was seen a few times. This rearrangement joins TRBV10-3 to TRBJ2-1; the match to TRBD2 covers 10 bases. V shed 6 bases, J shed 7 bases, and the junction held 6 bases outside the gene matches. Germline values: CDR1 ENHRY, CDR2 SYGVKD. The CDR3 consists of 14 residues. The CDR3: CAIRRLAGGNEQFF. As DNA, the CDR3 is TGTGCCATCAGGAGACTAGCGGGTGGGAATGAGCAGTTCTTC.

This clonotype turned up a few times. The chain recombines TRBV10-3 with TRBJ2-7; D is possibly TRBD1 (5 bases). Germline V CDR1 and CDR2: ENHRY, SYGVKD. The CDR3 runs 14 residues. Trimming pared 6 bases from V and 0 bases from J, leaving 12 bases between. The CDR3 DNA reads as TGTGCCATCAGGAAGGGGCAGAACTCCTACGAGCAGTACTTC. Protein: CAIRKGQNSYEQYF.

In its sample, this clonotype was seen a few times. The chain uses TRBV6-4 and TRBJ2-7; 9 nucleotides match TRBD1. V shed 6 bases and J 0 bases; nucleotides not matched to a gene: 3. This CDR3 has 14 amino acids. In germline, CDR1 is MRHNA, CDR2 SNTAGT. The CDR3 region is CASSRDRASYEQYF. CDR3 coding DNA: TGTGCCAGCAGCCGGGACAGGGCCTCCTACGAGCAGTACTTC.

This clonotype was seen a few times. This rearrangement joins TRBV7-2 to TRBJ1-1; no reliable D call. The CDR3 spans 13 residues. Germline CDR1 SGHTA, CDR2 FQGNSA. Trimming pared 3 bases from V and 3 bases from J, leaving 8 bases between. The CDR3 DNA is TGTGCCAGCAGCTTCTCGATAGACACTGAAGCTTTCTTT. Its translation: CASSFSIDTEAFF.

In this sample, this clonotype turned up a few times. This chain uses TRBV20-1 with TRBJ2-2; D remains unclear. The CDR3 is 15 residues long. Germline V CDR1 and CDR2: DFQATT, SNEGSKA (reference sequence). V was cut by 2 bases and J by 4 bases, with 14 bases left in between. The DNA for the CDR3 is TGCAGTGCTAGATACGGTCGATCGGGCACCGGGGAGCTGTTTTTT. This encodes CSARYGRSGTGELFF.

This clonotype came up a few times. The genes are TRBV10-3 and TRBJ2-3; 12 bases line up with TRBD2. Germline CDR1 is ENHRY and CDR2 is SYGVKD. This CDR3 has 19 residues. V lost 0 bases to trimming and J lost 5 bases; unmatched junction nucleotides: 12. The CDR3 loop reads CAISESSLASGRAGDTQYF. CDR3 nucleotides: TGTGCCATCAGTGAGTCATCTTTGGCTAGCGGGAGGGCAGGAGATACGCAGTATTTT.

At least ten counts were recorded for this clonotype. V is TRBV5-1 and J is TRBJ2-6; D not resolved. V lost 0 bases and J lost 0, with 1 base in between. The germline CDR1 and CDR2 sequences are SGHRS and YFSETQ. This CDR3 has 14 amino acids. The CDR3 DNA reads TGCGCCAGCAGCTTGGGCTCTGGGGCCAACGTCCTGACTTTC. This sequence encodes CASSLGSGANVLTF.

This clonotype was seen just once. The CDR3, as DNA: TGTGCCAGCAGCTCCTCCGGGACAGGGGCCCAAGGAGAGCAGTTCTTC. It codes for CASSSSGTGAQGEQFF. The rearrangement joins TRBV7-8 to TRBJ2-1, with 10 positions matching TRBD1. CDR1 is SGHVS, CDR2 FQNEAQ, per germline. Germline trimming cut 4 bases from V and 10 bases from J; bases unmatched to any gene: 13. CDR3 length: 16 residues.

This clonotype came up many times. The gene calls are TRBV21-1 and TRBJ1-6; TRBD1 is taken as the D call from the table, unchecked against the DNA. TRBV21-1 is designated a pseudogene. The CDR3 has 15 residues. The CDR3 here is CASNTSRVLNSPLHF. The CDR3 DNA follows: TGTGCCAGCAACACATCCCGGGTCCTTAATTCACCCCTCCACTTT.

The V and J genes are TRBV28 and TRBJ1-1; weak D call: TRBD1 (6 bases). Germline CDR1 MDHEN, CDR2 SYDVKM. The CDR3 sequence is 15 residues long. V was cut by 3 bases and J by 1 base, with 12 bases left in between. The CDR3 loop reads CASSFGGTPNTEAFF. In DNA form, the CDR3 reads TGTGCCAGCAGTTTTGGGGGGACACCGAACACTGAAGCTTTCTTT.

Many counts were recorded for this clonotype. The chain is built from TRBV29-1 and TRBJ2-1; no clear D. V was pared by 3 bases and J by 9 bases, with 18 bases between. The CDR3 has 14 amino acids. CDR1 SQVTM and CDR2 ANQGSEA come from the germline V gene. For the CDR3, the DNA is TGCAGCGTTGAGAGAGGCCCTTACAATGGTGAGCAGTTCTTC. Translation gives CSVERGPYNGEQFF.

The V gene is TRBV5-1, the J gene TRBJ2-7, with 7 bases matching TRBD1. Germline V gene sequence: CDR1 SGHRS, CDR2 YFSETQ. CDR3 length equals 15 residues. V was clipped by 2 bases and J by 5 bases; unmatched bases: 10. The CDR3 DNA reads as TGCGCCAGCAGCTTTGGAAACAGGGGTGAAGACGAGCAGTACTTC. As protein: CASSFGNRGEDEQYF.

The V call is TRBV7-9, the J call TRBJ2-3; perhaps TRBD2 as D (5 bases). Germline lookup yields CDR1 SEHNR and CDR2 FQNEAQ (reference sequence). The V and J ends lost 5 bases and 5 bases respectively, with 8 bases between them. This CDR3 is built from 12 residues. This chain's CDR3 is CASSQLGDTQYF. The CDR3 nucleotides read TGTGCCAGCAGCCAACTAGGAGATACGCAGTATTTT.